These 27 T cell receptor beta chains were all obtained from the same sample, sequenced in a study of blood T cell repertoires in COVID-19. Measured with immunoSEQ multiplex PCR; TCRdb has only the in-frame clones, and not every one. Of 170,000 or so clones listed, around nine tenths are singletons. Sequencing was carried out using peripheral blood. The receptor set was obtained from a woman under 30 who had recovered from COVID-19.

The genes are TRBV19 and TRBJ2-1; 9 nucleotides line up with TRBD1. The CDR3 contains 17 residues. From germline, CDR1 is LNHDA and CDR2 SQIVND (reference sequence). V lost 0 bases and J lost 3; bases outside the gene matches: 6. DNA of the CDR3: TGTGCCAGTAGTATAGACTGGGACAGGGAGGACTACAATGAGCAGTTCTTC. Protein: CASSIDWDREDYNEQFF.

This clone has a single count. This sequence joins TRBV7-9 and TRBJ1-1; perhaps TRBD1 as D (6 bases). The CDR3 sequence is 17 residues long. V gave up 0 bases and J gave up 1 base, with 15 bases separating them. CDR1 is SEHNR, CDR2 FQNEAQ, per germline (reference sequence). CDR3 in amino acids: CASSLAPLDRPNTEAFF. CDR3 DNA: TGTGCCAGCAGCTTAGCTCCACTAGACAGGCCGAACACTGAAGCTTTCTTT.

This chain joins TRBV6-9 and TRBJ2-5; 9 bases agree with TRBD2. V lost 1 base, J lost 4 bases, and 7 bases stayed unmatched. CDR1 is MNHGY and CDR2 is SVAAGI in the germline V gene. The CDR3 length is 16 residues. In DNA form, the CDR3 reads TGTGCCAGCAGTTATTGGGGAGCGGGAGGAGGAGAGACCCAGTACTTC. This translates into CASSYWGAGGGETQYF.

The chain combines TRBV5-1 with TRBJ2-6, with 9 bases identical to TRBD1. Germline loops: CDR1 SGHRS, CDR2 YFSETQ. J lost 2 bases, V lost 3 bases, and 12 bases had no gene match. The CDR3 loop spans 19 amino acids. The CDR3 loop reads CASSWAGGTGSTGANVLTF. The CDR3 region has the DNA TGCGCCAGCAGCTGGGCGGGCGGGACAGGGTCTACTGGGGCCAACGTCCTGACTTTC.

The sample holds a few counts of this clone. In DNA form, the CDR3 reads TGTGCCACCAGTGGCAGGGTGGGTGGCTACACCTTC. Residues: CATSGRVGGYTF. The chain carries TRBV24-1 and TRBJ1-2; D possibly corresponds to TRBD1 (5 bases). CDR3 length equals 12 residues. Germline assignment: CDR1 KGHDR and CDR2 SFDVKD. V was cut by 5 bases and J by 7 bases, with 10 bases left in between.

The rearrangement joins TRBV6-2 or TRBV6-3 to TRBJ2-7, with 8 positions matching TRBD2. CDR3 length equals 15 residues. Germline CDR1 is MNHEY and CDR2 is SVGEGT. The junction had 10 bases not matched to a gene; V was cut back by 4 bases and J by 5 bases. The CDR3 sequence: CASSSIGTSNHEQYV. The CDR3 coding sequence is TGTGCCAGCAGTTCCATCGGGACTAGTAACCACGAGCAGTACGTC.

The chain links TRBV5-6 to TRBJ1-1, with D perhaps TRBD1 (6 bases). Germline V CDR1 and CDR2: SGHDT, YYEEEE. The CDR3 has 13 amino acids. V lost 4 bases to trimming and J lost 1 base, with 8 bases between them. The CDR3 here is CASSTQGNTEAFF. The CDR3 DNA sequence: TGTGCCAGCAGCACACAGGGGAACACTGAAGCTTTCTTT. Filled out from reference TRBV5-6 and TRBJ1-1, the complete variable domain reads DAGVTQSPTHLIKTRGQQVTLRCSPKSGHDTVSWYQQALGQGPQFIFQYYEEEERQRGNFPDRFSGHQFPNYSSELNVNALLLGDSALYLCASSTQGNTEAFFGQGTRLTVV.

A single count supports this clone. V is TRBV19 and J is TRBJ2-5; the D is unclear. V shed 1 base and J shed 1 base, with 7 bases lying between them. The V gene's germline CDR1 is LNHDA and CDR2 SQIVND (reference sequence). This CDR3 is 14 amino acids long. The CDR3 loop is CASSIATVQETQYF. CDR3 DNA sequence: TGTGCCAGTAGTATAGCCACAGTCCAAGAGACCCAGTACTTC.

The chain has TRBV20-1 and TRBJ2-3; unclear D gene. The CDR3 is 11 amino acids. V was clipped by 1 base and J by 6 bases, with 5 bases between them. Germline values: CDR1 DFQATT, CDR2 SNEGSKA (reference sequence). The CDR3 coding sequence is TGCAGTGCTAGAGCGCGGGATACGCAGTATTTT. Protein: CSARARDTQYF.

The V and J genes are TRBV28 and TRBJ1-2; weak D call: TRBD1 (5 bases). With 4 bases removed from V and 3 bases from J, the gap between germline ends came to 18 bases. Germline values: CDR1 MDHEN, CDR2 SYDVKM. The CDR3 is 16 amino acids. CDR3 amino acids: CASSSIWGDKHYGYTF. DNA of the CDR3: TGTGCCAGCAGTTCCATCTGGGGGGATAAGCACTATGGCTACACCTTC.

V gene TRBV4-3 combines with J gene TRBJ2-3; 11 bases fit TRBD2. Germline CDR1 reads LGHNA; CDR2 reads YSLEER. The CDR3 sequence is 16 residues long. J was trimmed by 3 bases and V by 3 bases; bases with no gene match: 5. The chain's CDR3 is CASSQSLAGATDTQYF. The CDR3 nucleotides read TGCGCCAGCAGCCAGTCACTAGCGGGAGCGACAGATACGCAGTATTTT.

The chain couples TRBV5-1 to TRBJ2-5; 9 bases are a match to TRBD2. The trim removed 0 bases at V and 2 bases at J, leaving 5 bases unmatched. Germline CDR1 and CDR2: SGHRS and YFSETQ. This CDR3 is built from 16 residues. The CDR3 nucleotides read TGCGCCAGCAGCTTGGGCCTAGCGGGAATTCAAGAGACCCAGTACTTC. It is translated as CASSLGLAGIQETQYF. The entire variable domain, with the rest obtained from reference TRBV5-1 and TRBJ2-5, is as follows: KAGVTQTPRYLIKTRGQQVTLSCSPISGHRSVSWYQQTPGQGLQFLFEYFSETQRNKGNFPGRFSGRQFSNSRSEMNVSTLELGDSALYLCASSLGLAGIQETQYFGPGTRLLVL.

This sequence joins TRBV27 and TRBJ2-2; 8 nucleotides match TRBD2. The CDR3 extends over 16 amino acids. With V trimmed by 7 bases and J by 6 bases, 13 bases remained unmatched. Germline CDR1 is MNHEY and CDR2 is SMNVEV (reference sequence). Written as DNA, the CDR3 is TGTGCCAGCACCCCTGGGGGCGGGAGGTACGCCGGGGAGCTGTTTTTT. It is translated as CASTPGGGRYAGELFF.

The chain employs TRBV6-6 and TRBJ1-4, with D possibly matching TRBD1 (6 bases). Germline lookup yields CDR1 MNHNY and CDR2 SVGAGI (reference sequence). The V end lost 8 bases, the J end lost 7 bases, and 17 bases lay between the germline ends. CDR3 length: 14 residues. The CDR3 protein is CASALEGGREKLFF. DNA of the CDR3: TGTGCCAGCGCCCTGGAGGGGGGGCGTGAAAAACTGTTTTTT.

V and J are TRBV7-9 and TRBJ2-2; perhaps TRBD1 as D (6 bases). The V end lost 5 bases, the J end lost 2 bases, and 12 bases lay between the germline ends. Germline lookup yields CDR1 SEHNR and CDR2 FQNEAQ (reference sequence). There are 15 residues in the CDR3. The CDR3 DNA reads TGTGCCAGCAGCCTCCGGGACATAAACACCGGGGAGCTGTTTTTT. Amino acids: CASSLRDINTGELFF.

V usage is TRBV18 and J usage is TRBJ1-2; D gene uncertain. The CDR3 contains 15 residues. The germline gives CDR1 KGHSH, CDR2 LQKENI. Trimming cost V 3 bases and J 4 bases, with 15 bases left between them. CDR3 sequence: CASSPDRDAGYGYTF. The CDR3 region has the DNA TGTGCCAGCTCACCCGACCGTGACGCGGGCTATGGCTACACCTTC. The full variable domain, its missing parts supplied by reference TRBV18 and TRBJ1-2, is NAGVMQNPRHLVRRRGQEARLRCSPMKGHSHVYWYRQLPEEGLKFMVYLQKENIIDESGMPKERFSAEFPKEGPSILRIQQVVRGDSAAYFCASSPDRDAGYGYTFGSGTRLTVV.

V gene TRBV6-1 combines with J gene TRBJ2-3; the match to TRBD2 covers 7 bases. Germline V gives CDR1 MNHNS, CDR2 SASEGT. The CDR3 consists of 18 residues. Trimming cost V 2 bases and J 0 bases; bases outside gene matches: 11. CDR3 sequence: CASSEWHQLGGSTDTQYF. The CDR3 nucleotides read TGTGCCAGCAGTGAATGGCACCAACTCGGGGGGAGCACAGATACGCAGTATTTT.

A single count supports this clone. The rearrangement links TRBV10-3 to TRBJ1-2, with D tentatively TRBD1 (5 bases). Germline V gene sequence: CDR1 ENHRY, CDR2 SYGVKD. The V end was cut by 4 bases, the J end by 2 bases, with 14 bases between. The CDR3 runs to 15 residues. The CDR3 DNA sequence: TGTGCCATCAGTGCCATGGGGCTGTTAAACTATGGCTACACCTTC. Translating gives CAISAMGLLNYGYTF.

CDR3 sequence: CASRRQGAYEQYV. The CDR3 DNA sequence: TGTGCCAGCAGGAGACAGGGGGCCTACGAGCAGTACGTC. The chain recombines TRBV6-5 with TRBJ2-7, with 9 bases fitting TRBD1. Germline CDR1 and CDR2: MNHEY and SVGAGI. V lost 6 bases to trimming and J lost 2 bases; unmatched junction nucleotides: 2. CDR3 length equals 13 residues.

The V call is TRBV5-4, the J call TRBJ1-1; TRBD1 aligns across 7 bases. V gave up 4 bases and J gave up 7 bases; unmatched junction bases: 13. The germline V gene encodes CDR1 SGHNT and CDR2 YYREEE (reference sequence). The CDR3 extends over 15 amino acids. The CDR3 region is CASSAATGDFGEAFF. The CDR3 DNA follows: TGTGCCAGCAGCGCAGCTACAGGGGATTTCGGTGAAGCTTTCTTT.

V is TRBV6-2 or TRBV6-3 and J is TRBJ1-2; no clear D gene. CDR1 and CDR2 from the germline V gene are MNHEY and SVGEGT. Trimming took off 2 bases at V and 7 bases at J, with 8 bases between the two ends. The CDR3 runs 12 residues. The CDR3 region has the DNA TGTGCCAGCAGTTACGCACAGTTTGGCTACACCTTC. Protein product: CASSYAQFGYTF.

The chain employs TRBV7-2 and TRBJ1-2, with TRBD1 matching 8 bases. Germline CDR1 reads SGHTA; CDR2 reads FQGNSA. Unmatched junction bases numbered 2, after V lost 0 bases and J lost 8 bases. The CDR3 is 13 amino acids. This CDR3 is CASSLARGRGYTF. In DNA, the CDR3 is TGTGCCAGCAGCTTAGCCAGGGGGCGGGGCTACACCTTC.

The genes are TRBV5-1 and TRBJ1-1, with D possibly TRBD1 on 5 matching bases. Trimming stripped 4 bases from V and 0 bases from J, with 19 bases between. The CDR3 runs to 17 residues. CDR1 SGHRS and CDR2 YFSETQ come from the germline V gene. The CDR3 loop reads CASSRNSLGGVNTEAFF. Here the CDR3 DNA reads TGCGCCAGCAGCCGTAACTCCCTCGGAGGGGTGAACACTGAAGCTTTCTTT.

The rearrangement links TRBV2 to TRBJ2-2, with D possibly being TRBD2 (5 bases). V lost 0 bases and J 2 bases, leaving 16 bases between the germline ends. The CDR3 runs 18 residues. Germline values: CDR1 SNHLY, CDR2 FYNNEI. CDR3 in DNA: TGTGCCAGCAGTGAAGCCCGGACTTCTCCAGCTAACACCGGGGAGCTGTTTTTT. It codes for CASSEARTSPANTGELFF.

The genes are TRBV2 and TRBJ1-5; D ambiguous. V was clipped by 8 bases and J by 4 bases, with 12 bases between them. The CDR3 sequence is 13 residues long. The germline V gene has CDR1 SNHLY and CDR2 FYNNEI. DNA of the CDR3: TGTGCCAGCGGAGGCGGCAGTAATCAGCCCCAGCATTTT. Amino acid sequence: CASGGGSNQPQHF.

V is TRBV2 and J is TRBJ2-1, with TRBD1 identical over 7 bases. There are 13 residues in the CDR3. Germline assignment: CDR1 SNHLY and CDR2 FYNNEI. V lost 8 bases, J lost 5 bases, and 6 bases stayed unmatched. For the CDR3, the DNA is TGTGCCAGCGGGACAGTGGGTAACAATGAGCAGTTCTTC. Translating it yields CASGTVGNNEQFF.

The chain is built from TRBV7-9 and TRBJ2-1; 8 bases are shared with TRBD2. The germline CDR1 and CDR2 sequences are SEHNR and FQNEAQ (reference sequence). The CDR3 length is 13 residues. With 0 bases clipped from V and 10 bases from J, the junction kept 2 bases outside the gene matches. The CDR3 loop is CASSLAGLEEQFF. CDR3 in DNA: TGTGCCAGCAGCTTAGCGGGACTAGAAGAGCAGTTCTTC.